Listed below are T cell receptor beta chains from one sample, sequenced in a study of siplizumab effects on memory and regulatory T cells. Method: immunoSEQ multiplex PCR; TCRdb's copy keeps in-frame clones and lacks some. The sample includes 80,000 to 95,000 clones, over 90% of them seen just once. Sequencing was carried out using CD8+ T cells sorted from blood. The receptors derive from a human donor in good health. Each CDR3 is given with its conserved first and last residue. The D gene is left open where the match is weak. Some rows have no size entry. The others give once, few or many, or a class for an expanded clone.

v_gene	abundance	j_gene	d_gene	CDR3nt	CDR3aa
TRBV5-7	-	TRBJ2-7	-	TGTGCCAGCAGCTACCGACAAACAGGGTTCGGCGAGCAGTACTTC	CASSYRQTGFGEQYF
TRBV9	once	TRBJ2-7	-	TGTGCCAGCAGCGTAGCTTTGGCGGGAAGCACCTACGAGCAGTACTTC	CASSVALAGSTYEQYF
TRBV27	-	TRBJ1-5	TRBD1	TGTGCCAGCAGTTTGGGACAGGGAGGACAGCCCCAGCATTTT	CASSLGQGGQPQHF
TRBV28	-	TRBJ2-1	-	TGTGCCAGCAGTTGGGTAGCGACCTACAATGAGCAGTTCTTC	CASSWVATYNEQFF
TRBV19	-	TRBJ2-1	TRBD1	TGTGCCAGTAGTGACAGGGGCAATGAGCAGTTCTTC	CASSDRGNEQFF
TRBV4-1	-	TRBJ2-3	TRBD1	TGCGCCAGCAGCCAAGCCGGACAGGGTGTCGATACGCAGTATTTT	CASSQAGQGVDTQYF
TRBV7-3	-	TRBJ1-4	-	TGTGCCAGCAGCTCCGACAGCCGCAGGGAAGAAAAACTGTTTTTT	CASSSDSRREEKLFF
TRBV7-9	-	TRBJ2-7	TRBD1	TGTGCCAGCAGCTCGGACAGGGGGCAGGACGAGCAGTACTTC	CASSSDRGQDEQYF
TRBV6-5	-	TRBJ2-7	TRBD2	TGTGCCAGCAGCCCAATGACTAGCGGGAGCTACGAGCAGTACTTC	CASSPMTSGSYEQYF
TRBV11-2	-	TRBJ2-5	-	TGTGCCAGCAGCTTAGAACCTTACCAAGAGACCCAGTACTTC	CASSLEPYQETQYF
TRBV7-8	-	TRBJ2-7	-	TGTGCCAGCAGCCACAGGCCCTCCTACGAGCAGTACTTC	CASSHRPSYEQYF
TRBV19	-	TRBJ1-1	-	TGTGCCAGTAGTATCGGCCGAACTGAAGCTTTCTTT	CASSIGRTEAFF
TRBV29-1	-	TRBJ2-7	TRBD1	TGCAGCGTCCTCGGGACAGTTTTCTACGAGCAGTACTTC	CSVLGTVFYEQYF
TRBV5-4	-	TRBJ2-7	-	TGTGCCAGCAGCCTAGCCCACGAGCAGTACTTC	CASSLAHEQYF
TRBV4-1	-	TRBJ2-7	TRBD2	TGCGCCAGCAGCCGAAGTAGCGGGAGCGTAAACGAGCAGTACTTC	CASSRSSGSVNEQYF
TRBV5-1	-	TRBJ2-3	-	TGCGCCAGCAGCTTGGAAAAGGCATACACAGATACGCAGTATTTT	CASSLEKAYTDTQYF
TRBV19	-	TRBJ1-2	-	TGTGCCAGTAGTACCTCGCAAGCTAACTATGGCTACACCTTC	CASSTSQANYGYTF
TRBV4-1	-	TRBJ2-7	-	TGCGCCAGCAGCCAAGGGTTAGGGCACGAGCAGTACTTC	CASSQGLGHEQYF
TRBV5-6	-	TRBJ2-3	TRBD2	TGTGCCAGCAGCTTGGCGACTAGCGCTACAGATACGCAGTATTTT	CASSLATSATDTQYF
TRBV10-3	-	TRBJ2-5	-	TGTGCCATCAGTGAGTCTCTCGCCGAAGAGACCCAGTACTTC	CAISESLAEETQYF
TRBV9	-	TRBJ2-2	TRBD2	TGTGCCAGCAGCATTTCGACTAGCGGGAGGTCGGCGATCGGGGAGCTGTTTTTT	CASSISTSGRSAIGELFF
TRBV27	-	TRBJ1-2	-	TGTGCCAGCAGTTTAGATCGCAGTCGAGCTTATGGCTACACCTTC	CASSLDRSRAYGYTF
TRBV19	-	TRBJ2-1	TRBD2	TGTGCCAGTAGTATAGGTTTTAGGGCGGGAGGGGTCAATGAGCAGTTCTTC	CASSIGFRAGGVNEQFF
TRBV13	-	TRBJ2-4	-	TGTGCCAGCAGCATCCTAGAGGGAAAAAACATTCAGTACTTC	CASSILEGKNIQYF
TRBV5-6	-	TRBJ1-2	TRBD1	TGTGCCAGCAGCTCATGGACAGGGGACTATGGCTACACCTTC	CASSSWTGDYGYTF
TRBV15	-	TRBJ1-4	TRBD1	TGTGCCACCAGCACAGACAGGGACGGAGTGAATGAAAAACTGTTTTTT	CATSTDRDGVNEKLFF
TRBV10-3	-	TRBJ1-2	TRBD1	TGTGCCATCAGTGAACAGGGGAACGAGGGGAGTGGTGGCTACACCTTC	CAISEQGNEGSGGYTF
TRBV29-1	-	TRBJ2-2	TRBD1	TGCAGTGCCCCCGGGACAGCGAACACCGGGGAGCTGTTTTTT	CSAPGTANTGELFF
TRBV7-2	once	TRBJ2-2	-	TGTGCCAGCAGCTTAAGGGTAGTTGGGGAGCTGTTTTTT	CASSLRVVGELFF
TRBV13	-	TRBJ2-7	TRBD2	TGTGCCAGCAGCTCCGGGACTAGGCTGGACGAGCAGTACTTC	CASSSGTRLDEQYF
TRBV7-9	once	TRBJ2-5	-	TGTGCCAGCAGCCTAATCTATACTTGGGAGACCCAGTACTTC	CASSLIYTWETQYF
TRBV28	once	TRBJ2-1	-	TGTGCCAGCAGTGACCTCCGGGACTATGAGCAGTTCTTC	CASSDLRDYEQFF
TRBV6-8	-	TRBJ2-3	-	TGTGCCAGCACTTCACCGGGGAAAACGCAGTATTTT	CASTSPGKTQYF
TRBV29-1	once	TRBJ1-1	-	TGCAGCGGGGTCGGTCCCTCTGGTGAAGCTTTCTTT	CSGVGPSGEAFF
TRBV27	-	TRBJ2-5	-	TGTGCCAGCAGTTTATCCGGGGAGACCCAGTACTTC	CASSLSGETQYF
TRBV7-9	-	TRBJ2-1	TRBD2	TGTGCCAGCAGAGATGAGGGGCGACTAGCGGGAGGCCATGAGCAGTTCTTC	CASRDEGRLAGGHEQFF
TRBV19	-	TRBJ2-1	-	TGTGCCAGTCGGGTAGCGGCAGCCTCCTACAATGAGCAGTTCTTC	CASRVAAASYNEQFF
TRBV5-6	-	TRBJ2-7	TRBD2	TGTGCCAGCAGCTTGGATTTGTGGGAGGGCCTCTCCTACGAGCAGTACTTC	CASSLDLWEGLSYEQYF
TRBV28	-	TRBJ2-1	TRBD1	TGTGCCAGCAGTGGATGGACAGGGCAAGCACGCAAGGAGTACAATGAGCAGTTCTTC	CASSGWTGQARKEYNEQFF
TRBV28	-	TRBJ2-5	TRBD2	TGTGCCAGCAGTCTTCTGATGGTAGCGGGGGAAGAGACCCAGTACTTC	CASSLLMVAGEETQYF
TRBV29-1	once	TRBJ2-2	TRBD2	TGCAGCGTCTTGGGACTAGCGGAAAACACCGGGGAGCTGTTTTTT	CSVLGLAENTGELFF
TRBV28	-	TRBJ1-2	-	TGTGCCAGCAGCCCTGAACGGGGGACGGCTAGAGCTGGCTACACCTTC	CASSPERGTARAGYTF
TRBV7-9	-	TRBJ2-3	TRBD1	TGTGCCAGCAGCTCGATGACAGGGCTCCCAGATACGCAGTATTTT	CASSSMTGLPDTQYF